One T cell receptor beta chain is described in this entry. Original handling: Nucleated cell number was recorded as an estimate derived from reference gene primer amplification. Sequenced by immunoSEQ multiplex PCR; TCRdb stores in-frame clones only, minus some. The V and J calls and clone size come from that table; D and trimming were worked out from the DNA. This sample has roughly 170,000 clones, with roughly 85% found just once. This sample is drawn from a study of blood T cell repertoires in COVID-19. Turning to the study itself: Researchers got acute and convalescent COVID-19 samples from the United States, Italy and Spain. The cDNA or gDNA used as material had been derived from T cells, B-cell-depleted T cells, or PBMCs.

Germline V gives CDR1 MNHEY, CDR2 SVGAGI. This CDR3 is built from 14 residues. Losses at the gene ends were 3 bases for V and 1 base for J; bases not matched to a gene: 3. The chain joins TRBV6-5 to TRBJ2-7; 7 bases match TRBD1. The clonotype comes from a woman in her sixties or seventies with acute or convalescent COVID-19. The sequenced sample consisted of peripheral blood. The DNA for the CDR3 is TGTGCCAGCAGTTATAGGGGACAGTCCTACGAGCAGTACTTC. Encoded protein: CASSYRGQSYEQYF.